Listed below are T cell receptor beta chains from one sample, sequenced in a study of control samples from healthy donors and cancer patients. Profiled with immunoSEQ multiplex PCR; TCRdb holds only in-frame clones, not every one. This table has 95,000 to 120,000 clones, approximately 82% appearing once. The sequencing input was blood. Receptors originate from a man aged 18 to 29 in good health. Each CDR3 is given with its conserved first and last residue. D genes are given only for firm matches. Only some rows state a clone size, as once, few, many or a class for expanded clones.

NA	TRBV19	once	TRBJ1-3	TGTGCCAGTAGTACCAACTCTGGAAACACCATATATTTT	CASSTNSGNTIYF
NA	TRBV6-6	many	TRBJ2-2	TGTGCCAGCAGTCCCGAGGGGGCCGGGGAGCTGTTTTTT	CASSPEGAGELFF
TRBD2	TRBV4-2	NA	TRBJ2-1	TGTGCCAGCAGCCAAGCGAGCGGGGGGGCCAATGAGCAGTTCTTC	CASSQASGGANEQFF
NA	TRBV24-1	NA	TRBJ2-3	TGTGCCTCCGTGGGGGGTCCCACAGATACGCAGTATTTT	CASVGGPTDTQYF
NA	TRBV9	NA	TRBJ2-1	TGTGCCAGCAGCTCCCGAACTAGTATGGATAGGAATGAGCAGTTCTTC	CASSSRTSMDRNEQFF
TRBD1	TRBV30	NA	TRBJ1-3	TGTGCCTGGAGCGCTACAGGGGGTGGAAACACCATATATTTT	CAWSATGGGNTIYF
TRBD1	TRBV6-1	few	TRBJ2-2	TGTGCCAGCAGTGTTAAAACAGGGGGTAACACCGGGGAGCTGTTTTTT	CASSVKTGGNTGELFF
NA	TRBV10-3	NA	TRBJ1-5	TGTGCCATCAGTGAGGGCCAGGGCAATCAGCCCCAGCATTTT	CAISEGQGNQPQHF
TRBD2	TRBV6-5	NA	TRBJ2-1	TGTGCCAGCACGATAAGCGGGGGGGCACATGAGCAGTTCTTC	CASTISGGAHEQFF
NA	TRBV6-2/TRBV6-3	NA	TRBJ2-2	TGTGCCAGCAGCCCTCGCTCTGGCTTCCGGGAGCTGTTTTTT	CASSPRSGFRELFF
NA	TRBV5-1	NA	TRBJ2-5	TGCGCCAGCAGGGAAAGGCTCCAAGAGACCCAGTACTTC	CASRERLQETQYF
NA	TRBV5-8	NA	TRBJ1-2	TGTGGAAGGGGGGCTGGAAACTATGGCTACACCTTC	CGRGAGNYGYTF
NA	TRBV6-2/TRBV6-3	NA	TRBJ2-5	TGTGCCAGCAGCCATTCGACAGGTTACCAAGAGACCCAGTACTTC	CASSHSTGYQETQYF
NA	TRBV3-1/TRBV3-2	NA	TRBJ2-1	TGTGCCAGCAGCCAAGGGGCGCCTAGCTCTTACAATGAGCAGTTCTTC	CASSQGAPSSYNEQFF
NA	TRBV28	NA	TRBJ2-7	TGTGCCAGCGCTGAGGGGCATAGCTCCTACGAGCAGTACTTC	CASAEGHSSYEQYF
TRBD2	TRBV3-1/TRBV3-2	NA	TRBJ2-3	TGTGCCAGCAGCCAGGCGACAGATTCGGGGGGAAGCGGAGATACGCAGTATTTT	CASSQATDSGGSGDTQYF